This T cell receptor (beta chain) was captured by sequencing in a study of identical twins. The CDR3 runs to 16 residues. Trimming took off 6 bases at V and 6 bases at J, with 23 bases between the two ends. Germline values: CDR1 MNHNS, CDR2 SASEGT. MiXCR, applied by TCRdb to the 5' RACE reads, yields one record per CDR3 protein. Counted here are some 710,000 distinct CDR3 sequences, around 5.7% occurring once; the ten biggest clones make up 1.5% to 2%. The TCR was taken from a man between 18 and 35 years old in good health. The rearrangement links TRBV6-1 to TRBJ1-2, with a tentative D call TRBD1 (5 bases). The sequenced material came from naive T cells sorted from blood. This CDR3 reads CASSFVPGRTGDGYTF. The CDR3 region has the DNA TGTGCCAGCAGCTTCGTCCCGGGACGGACTGGGGATGGCTACACCTTC.